A selection of T cell receptor beta chains follows, all from one sample in a study of cytomegalovirus exposure and HLA in healthy donors. Repertoires were generated with immunoSEQ multiplex PCR, while TCRdb's copy carries only in-frame clones and drops some. The sample has roughly 150,000 clones; about 95% are singletons. Input material: PBMCs. Receptor source: a man aged 18 to 30 in good health and CMV-seropositive. Both conserved end residues are part of each CDR3. Fields, in order: D gene, J gene, V gene, CDR3 length, clone size, CDR3 protein, CDR3 DNA. A D gene is named only where the DNA matches it firmly. Only part of the rows carry a size: once, few, many, or a class if the clone is expanded.

d_call: NA
j_call: TRBJ2-7
v_call: TRBV30
cdr3_length: 14
clone_size: NA
cdr3_aa: CAWSPRGSLYEQYF
cdr3_nt: TGTGCCTGGAGCCCCAGAGGGAGTCTCTACGAGCAGTACTTC

d_call: TRBD2
j_call: TRBJ2-1
v_call: TRBV6-4
cdr3_length: 13
clone_size: NA
cdr3_aa: CASSDSIAGKQFF
cdr3_nt: TGTGCCAGCAGTGACTCGATAGCGGGGAAGCAGTTCTTC

d_call: NA
j_call: TRBJ1-4
v_call: TRBV29-1
cdr3_length: 14
clone_size: few
cdr3_aa: CSVEDRAGAEKLFF
cdr3_nt: TGCAGCGTTGAAGATCGGGCGGGGGCTGAAAAACTGTTTTTT

d_call: NA
j_call: TRBJ2-2
v_call: TRBV5-1
cdr3_length: 15
clone_size: NA
cdr3_aa: CASSSRQTVTGELFF
cdr3_nt: TGCGCCAGCAGCTCTCGACAGACAGTCACCGGGGAGCTGTTTTTT

d_call: TRBD1
j_call: TRBJ2-1
v_call: TRBV5-1
cdr3_length: 14
clone_size: once
cdr3_aa: CASSLGAGGNEQFF
cdr3_nt: TGCGCCAGCAGCTTGGGGGCAGGGGGCAATGAGCAGTTCTTC

d_call: TRBD1
j_call: TRBJ2-2
v_call: TRBV5-1
cdr3_length: 14
clone_size: once
cdr3_aa: CASSWDRNTGELFF
cdr3_nt: TGCGCCAGCAGCTGGGACAGGAACACCGGGGAGCTGTTTTTT

d_call: NA
j_call: TRBJ2-7
v_call: TRBV28
cdr3_length: 15
clone_size: NA
cdr3_aa: CASSAARGISYEQYF
cdr3_nt: TGTGCCAGCAGCGCGGCCAGGGGTATTTCCTACGAGCAGTACTTC

d_call: TRBD2
j_call: TRBJ2-1
v_call: TRBV28
cdr3_length: 18
clone_size: once
cdr3_aa: CASSSAASGVSSYNEQFF
cdr3_nt: TGTGCCAGCAGTTCCGCGGCTAGCGGGGTTAGCTCCTACAATGAGCAGTTCTTC

d_call: NA
j_call: TRBJ2-7
v_call: TRBV30
cdr3_length: 14
clone_size: NA
cdr3_aa: CAWARGGVSYEQYF
cdr3_nt: TGTGCCTGGGCAAGGGGGGGGGTCTCCTACGAGCAGTACTTC

d_call: NA
j_call: TRBJ2-7
v_call: TRBV2
cdr3_length: 14
clone_size: NA
cdr3_aa: CASSGALRTYEQYF
cdr3_nt: TGTGCCAGCAGTGGGGCCCTCCGCACCTACGAGCAGTACTTC

d_call: TRBD1
j_call: TRBJ2-2
v_call: TRBV5-1
cdr3_length: 18
clone_size: NA
cdr3_aa: CASRGQGSFGFNTGELFF
cdr3_nt: TGCGCCAGCCGTGGACAGGGGTCGTTTGGGTTTAACACCGGGGAGCTGTTTTTT

d_call: NA
j_call: TRBJ2-7
v_call: TRBV6-5
cdr3_length: 15
clone_size: NA
cdr3_aa: CASSPWTGRAYEQYF
cdr3_nt: TGTGCCAGCAGCCCTTGGACAGGGAGGGCCTACGAGCAGTACTTC

d_call: NA
j_call: TRBJ2-7
v_call: TRBV5-1
cdr3_length: 15
clone_size: NA
cdr3_aa: CASSPGQGPRYEQYF
cdr3_nt: TGCGCCAGCAGCCCGGGGCAGGGGCCGCGATACGAGCAGTACTTC

d_call: TRBD1
j_call: TRBJ2-2
v_call: TRBV29-1
cdr3_length: 17
clone_size: NA
cdr3_aa: CSVGRETGTGWTGELFF
cdr3_nt: TGCAGCGTTGGAAGAGAAACCGGGACAGGGTGGACCGGGGAGCTGTTTTTT

d_call: TRBD2
j_call: TRBJ2-5
v_call: TRBV19
cdr3_length: 14
clone_size: few
cdr3_aa: CASSTGLAGGSEYF
cdr3_nt: TGTGCCAGTAGTACGGGACTAGCGGGAGGGTCTGAGTACTTC

d_call: NA
j_call: TRBJ2-1
v_call: TRBV27
cdr3_length: 12
clone_size: NA
cdr3_aa: CASSPSYNEQFF
cdr3_nt: TGTGCCAGCAGCCCATCCTACAATGAGCAGTTCTTC

d_call: NA
j_call: TRBJ2-7
v_call: TRBV5-1
cdr3_length: 13
clone_size: NA
cdr3_aa: CASSQGSTYEQYF
cdr3_nt: TGCGCCAGCAGCCAGGGTTCAACCTACGAGCAGTACTTC

d_call: NA
j_call: TRBJ1-4
v_call: TRBV5-1
cdr3_length: 16
clone_size: NA
cdr3_aa: CASSLALSATNEKLFF
cdr3_nt: TGCGCCAGCAGCTTGGCCCTAAGTGCAACTAATGAAAAACTGTTTTTT

d_call: NA
j_call: TRBJ2-5
v_call: TRBV27
cdr3_length: 13
clone_size: once
cdr3_aa: CASSLTSQETQYF
cdr3_nt: TGTGCCAGCAGTTTAACTAGTCAAGAGACCCAGTACTTC

d_call: TRBD1
j_call: TRBJ1-2
v_call: TRBV6-5
cdr3_length: 13
clone_size: once
cdr3_aa: CASRDRGNYGYTF
cdr3_nt: TGTGCCAGCAGGGACAGGGGGAACTATGGCTACACCTTC

d_call: TRBD2
j_call: TRBJ2-2
v_call: TRBV28
cdr3_length: 15
clone_size: NA
cdr3_aa: CASTRSGRYTGELFF
cdr3_nt: TGTGCCAGCACCCGTAGCGGGAGGTACACCGGGGAGCTGTTTTTT

d_call: TRBD1
j_call: TRBJ2-7
v_call: TRBV9
cdr3_length: 15
clone_size: NA
cdr3_aa: CASSPGDRGPYEQYF
cdr3_nt: TGTGCCAGCAGCCCAGGGGACAGGGGTCCCTACGAGCAGTACTTC

d_call: NA
j_call: TRBJ1-5
v_call: TRBV27
cdr3_length: 17
clone_size: NA
cdr3_aa: CASSPLGGAHSNQPQHF
cdr3_nt: TGTGCCAGCAGTCCCCTAGGGGGGGCCCATAGCAATCAGCCCCAGCATTTT

d_call: NA
j_call: TRBJ1-1
v_call: TRBV27
cdr3_length: 14
clone_size: NA
cdr3_aa: CASSLSGLNTEAFF
cdr3_nt: TGTGCCAGCAGTTTATCAGGACTAAACACTGAAGCTTTCTTT

d_call: NA
j_call: TRBJ2-5
v_call: TRBV2
cdr3_length: 11
clone_size: NA
cdr3_aa: CASHREETQYF
cdr3_nt: TGTGCCAGCCATAGGGAGGAGACCCAGTACTTC

d_call: NA
j_call: TRBJ2-7
v_call: TRBV6-1
cdr3_length: 12
clone_size: NA
cdr3_aa: CASSHRDYEQYF
cdr3_nt: TGTGCCAGCAGTCACAGGGACTACGAGCAGTACTTC

d_call: TRBD1
j_call: TRBJ1-1
v_call: TRBV6-1
cdr3_length: 18
clone_size: NA
cdr3_aa: CASSEAPTRQGQNTEAFF
cdr3_nt: TGTGCCAGCAGTGAAGCGCCCACTAGACAGGGACAGAACACTGAAGCTTTCTTT

d_call: NA
j_call: TRBJ1-2
v_call: TRBV7-2
cdr3_length: 14
clone_size: NA
cdr3_aa: CASSLKTGVSGYTF
cdr3_nt: TGTGCCAGCAGCCTAAAGACAGGAGTAAGCGGCTACACCTTC

d_call: NA
j_call: TRBJ2-2
v_call: TRBV7-9
cdr3_length: 17
clone_size: NA
cdr3_aa: CASSSTRGQPNTGELFF
cdr3_nt: TGTGCCAGCAGCTCCACCAGAGGCCAACCGAACACCGGGGAGCTGTTTTTT

d_call: TRBD1
j_call: TRBJ2-2
v_call: TRBV7-9
cdr3_length: 16
clone_size: NA
cdr3_aa: CASSRRQGWATGELFF
cdr3_nt: TGTGCCAGCAGCCGGCGACAGGGCTGGGCCACCGGGGAGCTGTTTTTT

d_call: NA
j_call: TRBJ2-2
v_call: TRBV27
cdr3_length: 17
clone_size: NA
cdr3_aa: CASTVLGAPPGTGELFF
cdr3_nt: TGTGCCAGCACCGTCTTGGGGGCGCCCCCTGGGACCGGGGAGCTGTTTTTT

d_call: TRBD1
j_call: TRBJ2-7
v_call: TRBV15
cdr3_length: 15
clone_size: NA
cdr3_aa: CATSFAGTAAYEQYF
cdr3_nt: TGTGCCACCAGTTTTGCCGGGACAGCTGCCTACGAGCAGTACTTC

d_call: TRBD1
j_call: TRBJ2-7
v_call: TRBV2
cdr3_length: 15
clone_size: NA
cdr3_aa: CASSESFQGADEQYF
cdr3_nt: TGTGCCAGCAGTGAATCGTTTCAGGGGGCGGACGAGCAGTACTTC